These 2 T cell receptor beta chains were sequenced from one sample in a study of blood T cell repertoires in COVID-19. Generated by immunoSEQ multiplex PCR, the TCRdb table keeps only in-frame clones and is missing some. The table includes around 180,000 clones, 70% to 90% detected once. The sample was peripheral blood. These receptors all stem from a human donor with active or convalescent COVID-19. The donor label of this sample is uncertain.

The CDR3 reads CSPAGAGGLGDTQYF. The DNA for the CDR3 is TGCAGCCCGGCCGGAGCGGGGGGGCTTGGAGATACGCAGTATTTT. The chain carries TRBV29-1 and TRBJ2-3, with TRBD2 identical over 10 bases. CDR3 length equals 15 residues. Germline CDR1 SQVTM, CDR2 ANQGSEA. Trimming cost V 8 bases and J 5 bases; bases outside gene matches: 13.

The genes are TRBV6-1 and TRBJ1-1, with D unclear. The germline V and J ends were trimmed by 1 base and 1 base, with 7 bases remaining between them. Germline CDR1 reads MNHNS; CDR2 reads SASEGT. The CDR3 is 14 amino acids. Written as DNA, the CDR3 is TGTGCCAGCAGTGAAGGCCCCGGGAACACTGAAGCTTTCTTT. This sequence encodes CASSEGPGNTEAFF.